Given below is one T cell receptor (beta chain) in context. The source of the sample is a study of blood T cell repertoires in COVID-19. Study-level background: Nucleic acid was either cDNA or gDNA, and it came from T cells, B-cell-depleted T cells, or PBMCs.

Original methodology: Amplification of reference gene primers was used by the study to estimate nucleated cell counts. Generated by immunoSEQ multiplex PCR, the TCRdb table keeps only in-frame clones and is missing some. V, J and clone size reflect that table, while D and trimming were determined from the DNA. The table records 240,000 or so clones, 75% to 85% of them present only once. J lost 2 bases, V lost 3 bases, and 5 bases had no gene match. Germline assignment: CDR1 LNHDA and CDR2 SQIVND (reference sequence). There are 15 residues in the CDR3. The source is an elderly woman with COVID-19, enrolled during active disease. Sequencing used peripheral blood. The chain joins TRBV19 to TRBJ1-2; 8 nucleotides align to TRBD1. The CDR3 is CASSISGGVNYGYTF. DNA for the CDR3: TGTGCCAGTAGTATTTCAGGGGGCGTCAACTATGGCTACACCTTC.